One and the same sample provided the 26 T cell receptor beta chains below, sequenced in a study of cytomegalovirus exposure and HLA in healthy donors. PCR involved 60 Vbeta and 13 Jbeta primers. Sequencing used immunoSEQ multiplex PCR; TCRdb keeps in-frame clones, though not all of them. The data show 150,000 to 200,000 clones, with approximately 81% seen just once and around 2.2% held by the top ten. Sequencing was carried out using PBMCs. These receptors all come from a woman between 18 and 29 years old in good health and CMV-seropositive.

The CDR3 region is CASSSGQAFYEQYF. The CDR3 DNA sequence: TGTGCCAGCAGCTCGGGACAGGCGTTCTACGAGCAGTACTTC. The V gene is TRBV9, the J gene TRBJ2-7; 8 bases match TRBD1. With 4 bases clipped from V and 3 bases from J, the junction kept 6 bases outside the gene matches. Germline V gene data show CDR1 as SGDLS and CDR2 as YYNGEE. The CDR3 has 14 residues. The full variable domain, completed using reference TRBV9 and TRBJ2-7, is DSGVTQTPKHLITATGQRVTLRCSPRSGDLSVYWYQQSLDQGLQFLIQYYNGEERAKGNILERFSAQQFPDLHSELNLSSLELGDSALYFCASSSGQAFYEQYFGPGTRLTVT.

The rearrangement links TRBV5-5 to TRBJ1-1, with 8 bases that match TRBD1. This CDR3 region has 14 residues. Trimming took 3 bases from V and 6 from J; bases not matched to a gene: 7. Germline CDR1 and CDR2: SGHKS and YYEKEE (reference sequence). The CDR3 here is CASSWRTGRSEAFF. CDR3 bases: TGTGCCAGCAGCTGGCGGACAGGGCGTTCTGAAGCTTTCTTT. The full variable domain, in which reference TRBV5-5 and TRBJ1-1 provide the parts outside the CDR3, is DAGVTQSPTHLIKTRGQQVTLRCSPISGHKSVSWYQQVLGQGPQFIFQYYEKEERGRGNFPDRFSARQFPNYSSELNVNALLLGDSALYLCASSWRTGRSEAFFGQGTRLTVV.

Only a few counts were recorded for this clone. The chain links TRBV5-5 to TRBJ2-3; TRBD1 agrees at 9 bases. Trimming took 0 bases from V and 4 from J; bases not matched to a gene: 6. Germline V gene lookup returns CDR1 SGHKS and CDR2 YYEKEE (reference sequence). This CDR3 is built from 16 residues. The CDR3 protein is CASSLVPGQGPDTQYF. The CDR3 nucleotides read TGTGCCAGCAGCTTGGTTCCGGGACAGGGACCAGATACGCAGTATTTT.

The chain is built from TRBV7-8 and TRBJ1-1; unclear D gene. Germline assignment: CDR1 SGHVS and CDR2 FQNEAQ. The CDR3 length is 15 residues. The V gene lost 5 bases and the J gene lost 4 bases, with 17 bases spanning the gap. The CDR3 sequence: CASSPGAKSATEAFF. For the CDR3, the DNA is TGTGCCAGCAGCCCGGGAGCGAAGAGTGCCACTGAAGCTTTCTTT.

The chain employs TRBV30 and TRBJ1-1, with D unresolved. V lost 4 bases and J 1 base, leaving 7 bases between the germline ends. The CDR3 sequence is 12 residues long. CDR1 is GTSNPN and CDR2 is SVGIG in the germline V gene (reference sequence). The CDR3: CAWTRGNTEAFF. The CDR3 nucleotides read TGTGCCTGGACCCGGGGGAACACTGAAGCTTTCTTT. Full variable domain (rest looked up from reference TRBV30 and TRBJ1-1): SQTIHQWPATLVQPVGSPLSLECTVEGTSNPNLYWYRQAAGRGLQLLFYSVGIGQISSEVPQNLSASRPQDRQFILSSKKLLLSDSGFYLCAWTRGNTEAFFGQGTRLTVV.

The rearrangement joins TRBV6-6 to TRBJ1-5, with a weak D call TRBD1 (6 bases). The germline V and J ends were trimmed by 5 bases and 6 bases, with 11 bases remaining between them. CDR3 length: 13 amino acids. In germline, CDR1 is MNHNY, CDR2 SVGAGI (reference sequence). CDR3 coding DNA: TGTGCCAGCAGTAACAGGGTTGGTCAGCCCCAGCATTTT. Translated: CASSNRVGQPQHF.

The chain carries TRBV2 and TRBJ2-1; 9 bases are shared with TRBD1. This CDR3 comprises 14 residues. The germline V gene encodes CDR1 SNHLY and CDR2 FYNNEI. Losses at the gene ends were 6 bases for V and 6 bases for J; bases not matched to a gene: 6. The CDR3 region is CASRGTGLSNEQFF. CDR3 DNA: TGTGCCAGCAGGGGGACAGGGTTGTCCAATGAGCAGTTCTTC.

The J gene is TRBJ2-1, the V gene TRBV9, with D perhaps TRBD1 (6 bases). The CDR3 is made up of 13 amino acids. Trimming took off 2 bases at V and 9 bases at J, with 12 bases between the two ends. Germline V gene data show CDR1 as SGDLS and CDR2 as YYNGEE. The CDR3 protein is CASSVAHRAEQFF. The CDR3 coding sequence is TGTGCCAGCAGCGTGGCCCACAGGGCTGAGCAGTTCTTC.

V and J are TRBV5-1 and TRBJ1-4, with D uncertain. The CDR3 contains 15 residues. Trimming took 2 bases from V and 0 from J, leaving 8 bases between them. The germline CDR1 and CDR2 sequences are SGHRS and YFSETQ. Here the CDR3 DNA reads TGCGCCAGCAGCTTTTACGGTGCAACTAATGAAAAACTGTTTTTT. It codes for CASSFYGATNEKLFF.

In this sample, this clone turned up once. The chain is built from TRBV11-2 and TRBJ1-2; 8 bases line up with TRBD1. The CDR3 loop spans 15 amino acids. J gave up 2 bases and V 1 base, and 3 bases lay outside the gene matches. Germline CDR1 reads SGHAT; CDR2 reads FQNNGV. The CDR3 spells CASSLGTGSNYGYTF. As DNA, the CDR3 is TGTGCCAGCAGCTTAGGGACAGGGTCCAACTATGGCTACACCTTC. Supplemented by reference TRBV11-2 and TRBJ1-2, the full variable domain reads EAGVAQSPRYKIIEKRQSVAFWCNPISGHATLYWYQQILGQGPKLLIQFQNNGVVDDSQLPKDRFSAERLKGVDSTLKIQPAKLEDSAVYLCASSLGTGSNYGYTFGSGTRLTVV.

This clone was seen more than once but under ten times. This chain joins TRBV11-2 and TRBJ2-2, with TRBD1 matching over 8 bases. Germline CDR1 SGHAT, CDR2 FQNNGV. The CDR3 covers 15 residues. V was pared by 5 bases and J by 2 bases, with 4 bases of the junction left unmatched. CDR3 DNA sequence: TGTGCCAGCAGCGCCCCAGGGGGCAACACCGGGGAGCTGTTTTTT. This gives the protein CASSAPGGNTGELFF.

This clone was seen a few times. The chain recombines TRBV27 with TRBJ2-7; a possible D gene is TRBD2 (5 bases). This CDR3 comprises 14 residues. Germline values: CDR1 MNHEY, CDR2 SMNVEV (reference sequence). V was pared by 3 bases and J by 0 bases, with 9 bases between. The CDR3 nucleotides are TGTGCCAGCAGTTTCCTCGAGGGCTCCTACGAGCAGTACTTC. Translation gives CASSFLEGSYEQYF.

J is TRBJ2-5 and V is TRBV11-2; TRBD2 matches 7 bases. J gave up 5 bases and V 5 bases, and 11 bases lay outside the gene matches. This CDR3 has 15 residues. Germline V gene sequence: CDR1 SGHAT, CDR2 FQNNGV. CDR3 loop: CASSNVRDGGETQYF. CDR3 sequence (DNA): TGTGCCAGCAGCAACGTGCGGGACGGGGGGGAGACCCAGTACTTC.

The chain uses TRBV2 and TRBJ1-4; D ambiguous. Trimming removed 2 bases from V and 6 bases from J, with 16 bases in between. CDR1 is SNHLY, CDR2 FYNNEI, per germline. The CDR3 contains 16 residues. For the CDR3, the DNA is TGTGCCAGCAGTGAAAGTACGGGGTTTAGGGATGAAAAACTGTTTTTT. Protein sequence: CASSESTGFRDEKLFF. Looking up the rest from reference TRBV2 and TRBJ1-4 gives the full variable domain: EPEVTQTPSHQVTQMGQEVILRCVPISNHLYFYWYRQILGQKVEFLVSFYNNEISEKSEIFDDQFSVERPDGSNFTLKIRSTKLEDSAMYFCASSESTGFRDEKLFFGSGTQLSVL.

The gene calls are TRBV4-1 and TRBJ2-7; 7 nucleotides agree with TRBD1. V shed 1 base and J 2 bases; nucleotides not matched to a gene: 8. Per the germline V gene, CDR1 is MGHRA and CDR2 is YSYEKL. The CDR3 loop spans 16 amino acids. Here the CDR3 reads CASSQGMGTVTYEQYF. CDR3 sequence (DNA): TGCGCCAGCAGCCAAGGAATGGGGACAGTGACCTACGAGCAGTACTTC.

CDR3 loop: CASSNTGGNQPQHF. DNA of the CDR3: TGTGCCAGTAGCAACACAGGGGGCAATCAGCCCCAGCATTTT. The chain is built from TRBV19 and TRBJ1-5, with 7 bases that match TRBD1. CDR1 is LNHDA, CDR2 SQIVND, per germline (reference sequence). Unmatched junction bases numbered 4, after V lost 6 bases and J lost 2 bases. This CDR3 region has 14 residues.

The chain carries TRBV29-1 and TRBJ2-5; D is ambiguous. Per the germline V gene, CDR1 is SQVTM and CDR2 is ANQGSEA. The germline V and J ends were trimmed by 1 base and 3 bases, with 12 bases remaining between them. The CDR3 contains 14 residues. The CDR3 DNA sequence: TGCAGCGTTGAAGGATACAGTGGCAAAGAGACCCAGTACTTC. Protein sequence: CSVEGYSGKETQYF.

The V call is TRBV9, the J call TRBJ2-1; D gene uncertain. Germline V gene data show CDR1 as SGDLS and CDR2 as YYNGEE. Trimming shortened V by 4 bases and J by 3 bases, and 8 bases separated the two germline ends. The CDR3 totals 13 residues. The CDR3 loop is CASSPGDYNEQFF. The CDR3 bases are TGTGCCAGCAGCCCCGGAGACTACAATGAGCAGTTCTTC.

The chain links TRBV6-5 to TRBJ1-1, with a possible D match to TRBD1 (6 bases). V lost 6 bases and J 9 bases, leaving 11 bases between the germline ends. Per germline, CDR1 MNHEY and CDR2 SVGAGI. The CDR3 consists of 11 residues. The CDR3 nucleotides read TGTGCCAGCAGAACAGGACAGAAAGCTTTCTTT. Its translation is CASRTGQKAFF.

There are a few counts of this clone. This chain uses TRBV6-6 with TRBJ1-2; tentative D call: TRBD1 (6 bases). Germline CDR1 is MNHNY and CDR2 is SVGAGI (reference sequence). V lost 5 bases to trimming and J lost 2 bases, with 15 bases between them. This CDR3 has 15 residues. As DNA, the CDR3 is TGTGCCAGCAGTCCCCCTTACGACAGGAACTATGGCTACACCTTC. It yields the protein CASSPPYDRNYGYTF.

V is TRBV6-1 and J is TRBJ2-1, with TRBD1 matching over 8 bases. V was pared by 3 bases and J by 15 bases, with 7 bases of the junction left unmatched. CDR1 and CDR2 from the germline V gene are MNHNS and SASEGT. CDR3 length: 12 residues. The CDR3 spells CASSEMDRAPFF. In nucleotides, the CDR3 is TGTGCCAGCAGTGAGATGGACAGGGCCCCGTTCTTC.

This clone was seen a single time. The rearrangement joins TRBV5-4 to TRBJ2-3; D might be TRBD1 (7 bases). Germline V gene data show CDR1 as SGHNT and CDR2 as YYREEE (reference sequence). The CDR3 loop spans 14 amino acids. The V and J ends lost 9 bases and 4 bases respectively, with 18 bases between them. This CDR3 reads CATGVGGGADTQYF. The CDR3 coding sequence is TGTGCCACGGGTGTAGGGGGCGGGGCAGATACGCAGTATTTT.

This clone appeared a few times. The V call is TRBV12-1, the J call TRBJ1-2; the table's D call, TRBD1, was not checked against the DNA. TRBV12-1 is an annotated pseudogene. The CDR3 spans 13 residues. DNA of the CDR3: TGTGCCAGCAGCTTTGCGCAGGGGGGTGGCTACACCTTC. It yields the protein CASSFAQGGGYTF.

The rearrangement uses TRBV5-1 and TRBJ2-7; D is possibly TRBD2 (5 bases). There are 14 residues in the CDR3. Between the trimmed V and J ends, which lost 5 bases and 3 bases, there was a span of 15 bases. Germline V gene data show CDR1 as SGHRS and CDR2 as YFSETQ. The CDR3, as DNA: TGCGCCAGCAGGAGGGCCCCTACGAACTACGAGCAGTACTTC. Amino acid sequence: CASRRAPTNYEQYF.

This clone has just one count. The chain uses TRBV20-1 and TRBJ2-7, with 7 positions matching TRBD1. The V and J ends lost 5 bases and 3 bases, in that order; junction bases with no gene match: 1. The CDR3 covers 11 residues. The germline V gene encodes CDR1 DFQATT and CDR2 SNEGSKA (reference sequence). The CDR3 nucleotides are TGCAGTGCTGGGGACAGCTACGAGCAGTACTTC. Translation gives CSAGDSYEQYF.

This clone showed up just a few times. The genes are TRBV28 and TRBJ1-1; 7 bases are shared with TRBD1. Germline CDR1 reads MDHEN; CDR2 reads SYDVKM. The trim removed 6 bases at V and 0 bases at J, leaving 4 bases unmatched. CDR3 length: 14 residues. CDR3 protein: CASSLRGMNTEAFF. The DNA for the CDR3 is TGTGCCAGCAGCCTCAGGGGGATGAACACTGAAGCTTTCTTT.